One and the same sample provided the 25 T cell receptor beta chains below, sequenced in a study of regulatory T cells in long-lasting Graves disease. Library construction for TCR beta used iRepertoire HTBI primers and Arm-PCR of CDR3 regions. TCRdb passed the multiplex PCR reads through MiXCR, listing each CDR3 protein once. The table has fewer than 350,000 distinct CDR3 sequences, roughly 18% seen once. The time point was: newly diagnosed GD, antithyroid drugs for less than 3 months. Preparation of the TCR library used RNA extracted from PBMCs. Sample: peripheral blood mononuclear cells (PBMCs), taken at new diagnosis, from a patient treated with antithyroid drugs. These receptors were collected from a female donor with Graves disease.

This clonotype has ten or more counts. This CDR3 reads CATSWVGRATEAFF. CDR3 DNA: TGTGCCACCAGCTGGGTCGGGAGGGCCACTGAAGCTTTCTTT. The chain has TRBV15 and TRBJ1-1, with D hard to call. From germline, CDR1 is LNHNV and CDR2 YYDKDF (reference sequence). The V end lost 5 bases, the J end lost 4 bases, and 14 bases lay between the germline ends. This CDR3 spans 14 amino acids.

The genes are TRBV6-5 and TRBJ2-1, with 9 nucleotides matching TRBD2. V lost 2 bases to trimming and J lost 6 bases; unmatched junction nucleotides: 11. CDR1 is MNHEY, CDR2 SVGAGI, per germline. The CDR3 sequence is 17 residues long. Here the CDR3 reads CASSYIVAGEKSNEQFF. CDR3 coding DNA: TGTGCCAGCAGTTACATCGTAGCGGGAGAGAAGTCCAATGAGCAGTTCTTC.

This clonotype was recorded at least ten times. The J gene is TRBJ2-1, the V gene TRBV10-3; D ambiguous. The CDR3 length is 11 residues. Per germline, CDR1 ENHRY and CDR2 SYGVKD. V was pared by 10 bases and J by 9 bases, with 13 bases between. As DNA, the CDR3 is TGTGCCAGCCCTGGGATCCCTGAGCAGTTCTTC. This encodes CASPGIPEQFF.

A single count supports this clonotype. The gene calls are TRBV7-2 and TRBJ2-5; TRBD2 agrees at 10 bases. This CDR3 contains 15 residues. The germline CDR1 and CDR2 sequences are SGHTA and FQGNSA. After removal of 6 bases from V and 5 bases from J, the junction contained 9 bases not matched to a gene. The CDR3 DNA follows: TGTGCCAGCAGACCGTTAAGCGGGAGGGAGGAGACCCAGTACTTC. This translates into CASRPLSGREETQYF.

In this sample, this clonotype turned up a few times. Since a much larger clone is just one base distant, this may be a read error. V gene TRBV2 combines with J gene TRBJ2-2, with D perhaps matching TRBD2 (6 bases). Germline CDR1 reads SNHLY; CDR2 reads FYNNEI. The CDR3 spans 15 residues. The DNA for the CDR3 is TGTGCCAGCAGTGTGAGACTAGACTTCACCGGGGGGCTGTTTTTT. Translation gives CASSVRLDFTGGLFF.

In its sample, this clonotype was seen many times. The genes are TRBV3-1 and TRBJ2-2; D is uncertain. The V and J ends lost 1 base and 8 bases respectively, with 11 bases between them. The germline gives CDR1 LGHDT, CDR2 YNNKEL (reference sequence). The CDR3 is 14 residues long. CDR3 DNA: TGTGCCAGCAGCCAAGGTCTTGTTTCGGGGGAGCTGTTTTTT. Translated: CASSQGLVSGELFF.

Ten or more counts support this clonotype. The chain's CDR3 is CASSPLAGGQWDEQFF. CDR3 sequence (DNA): TGTGCCAGCAGTCCTTTAGCGGGAGGGCAATGGGATGAGCAGTTCTTC. The chain is built from TRBV27 and TRBJ2-1; TRBD2 matches 11 bases. The CDR3 contains 16 residues. The germline V gene has CDR1 MNHEY and CDR2 SMNVEV (reference sequence). V lost 5 bases and J lost 8; bases outside the gene matches: 11.

This clonotype came up many times. The V and J genes are TRBV27 and TRBJ2-1; 7 positions match TRBD1. Per the germline V gene, CDR1 is MNHEY and CDR2 is SMNVEV (reference sequence). V trimming: 7 bases; J trimming: 3 bases; junction bases outside the gene matches: 3. The CDR3 is made up of 13 amino acids. The CDR3 DNA reads TGTGCCAGCAAGGGGACAGTCTACAATGAGCAGTTCTTC. This gives the protein CASKGTVYNEQFF.

This sequence joins TRBV6-1 and TRBJ1-2, with D unresolved. Trimming left V 6 bases short and J 5 bases short, with 13 bases between. The CDR3 is made up of 13 amino acids. CDR1 and CDR2 from the germline V gene are MNHNS and SASEGT. CDR3 protein: CASRLPGEYGYTF. The CDR3 nucleotides read TGTGCCAGCAGGCTGCCTGGGGAGTATGGCTACACCTTC.

At least ten counts were recorded for this clonotype. This chain joins TRBV20-1 and TRBJ1-1; D remains unclear. The CDR3 is 13 amino acids. The ends were cut back, 6 bases at V and 4 bases at J, with 15 bases in the middle. The germline CDR1 and CDR2 sequences are DFQATT and SNEGSKA (reference sequence). CDR3 region: CSATGALGTEAFF. DNA of the CDR3: TGCAGTGCCACGGGCGCACTGGGCACTGAAGCTTTCTTT.

This clonotype has a count of ten or more. This chain joins TRBV6-2 or TRBV6-3 and TRBJ2-1, with D possibly being TRBD2 (7 bases). The CDR3 contains 19 residues. The V end lost 0 bases, the J end lost 9 bases, and 27 bases lay between the germline ends. Germline CDR1 reads MNHEY; CDR2 reads SVGEGT. CDR3 amino acids: CASSYSKQRDTSANGEQFF. CDR3 DNA: TGTGCCAGCAGTTACTCGAAGCAGCGGGACACATCCGCAAACGGTGAGCAGTTCTTC.

This clonotype has ten or more counts. The V and J genes are TRBV7-2 and TRBJ2-5; TRBD2 matches at 8 bases. CDR3 size: 15 residues. Germline V lookup: CDR1 SGHTA, CDR2 FQGNSA. Trimming took 2 bases from V and 7 from J; bases not matched to a gene: 9. The CDR3 is CASSLIVAGGGTQYF. As DNA, the CDR3 is TGTGCCAGCAGCTTAATCGTGGCGGGAGGCGGGACCCAGTACTTC.

This clonotype was seen at least ten times. The V gene is TRBV9, the J gene TRBJ2-1, with a weak D call TRBD2 (5 bases). V gave up 0 bases and J gave up 10 bases, with 14 bases separating them. Germline lookup yields CDR1 SGDLS and CDR2 YYNGEE. The CDR3 consists of 14 residues. CDR3 bases: TGTGCCAGCAGCGTAGCTACGGGGTCCGTGGAGCAGTTCTTC. Translated, it gives CASSVATGSVEQFF.

At least ten counts were recorded for this clonotype. This sequence joins TRBV2 and TRBJ2-7; the D gene is possibly TRBD2 (6 bases). The germline V gene encodes CDR1 SNHLY and CDR2 FYNNEI. Trimming cost V 3 bases and J 1 base, with 19 bases left between them. CDR3 length: 17 residues. In DNA, the CDR3 is TGTGCCAGCAGTGATCTGGACGGGAGCGACTCATCCTACGAGCAGTACTTC. Translated, it gives CASSDLDGSDSSYEQYF.

The sample holds many counts of this clonotype. CDR3 amino acids: CAISEGDLLIQFRGYTF. The CDR3 DNA sequence: TGTGCCATCAGTGAGGGGGATTTATTGATACAGTTTAGAGGCTACACCTTC. The V and J genes are TRBV10-3 and TRBJ1-2; unclear D gene. Trimming cost V 2 bases and J 8 bases, with 24 bases left between them. Germline assignment: CDR1 ENHRY and CDR2 SYGVKD. The CDR3 runs to 17 residues.

The sample holds a few counts of this clonotype. The V gene is TRBV24-1, the J gene TRBJ2-2; weak D call: TRBD2 (6 bases). Per the germline V gene, CDR1 is KGHDR and CDR2 is SFDVKD. The length of the CDR3 is 13 residues. V was shortened by 9 bases and J by 3 bases, with 10 bases between the two germline ends. CDR3 nucleotides: TGTGCCACCTTAGCGGAGCACACCGGGGAGCTGTTTTTT. Amino acids: CATLAEHTGELFF.

In its sample, this clonotype was seen a few times. This chain uses TRBV7-3 with TRBJ2-7; 12 nucleotides match TRBD2. CDR3 size: 16 residues. Germline loops: CDR1 SGHTA, CDR2 FQGTGA. Trimming took 3 bases from V and 4 from J; bases not matched to a gene: 7. The CDR3 DNA reads TGTGCCAGCAGCTTGGGGCGACTAGCGGGAGAGTACGAGCAGTACTTC. This codes for CASSLGRLAGEYEQYF.

Points on this clonotype: A much larger clone differs by one base, so this may be a read error. The chain carries TRBV7-9 and TRBJ2-7; D perhaps matches TRBD2 (6 bases). CDR1 is SEHNR, CDR2 FQNEAQ, per germline (reference sequence). Trimming removed 2 bases from V and 7 bases from J, with 18 bases in between. CDR3 length: 15 residues. CDR3 residues: CASSLNLATYNEQYF. CDR3 coding DNA: TGTGCCAGCAGCTTAAACCTAGCGACCTACAATGAGCAGTACTTC.

The V call is TRBV20-1, the J call TRBJ2-3, with a weak D call TRBD2 (6 bases). Germline CDR1 reads DFQATT; CDR2 reads SNEGSKA (reference sequence). The length of the CDR3 is 15 residues. V lost 3 bases to trimming and J lost 3 bases, with 16 bases between them. The CDR3 DNA is TGCAGTGCTAGTGGTCCTAGCGATCGGACAGATACGCAGTATTTT. The encoded protein is CSASGPSDRTDTQYF.

This clonotype showed up just a few times. The chain recombines TRBV27 with TRBJ2-1, with D hard to call. The CDR3 loop spans 14 amino acids. Trimming took off 0 bases at V and 9 bases at J, with 12 bases between the two ends. Germline CDR1 MNHEY, CDR2 SMNVEV (reference sequence). The CDR3 nucleotides read TGTGCCAGCAGTTTATCCCGAGAGTGGGGTGAGCAGTTCTTC. Amino acid sequence: CASSLSREWGEQFF.

This clonotype came up a few times. Germline and junction disagree at one end, which may indicate a read error. This chain links TRBV6-1 with TRBJ2-7; D is uncertain. CDR3 size: 10 residues. Germline V gene lookup returns CDR1 MNHNS and CDR2 SASEGT. CDR3 nucleotides: TGTGCCAGCAGTGAAGGCGACAAATGCTTC. It yields the protein CASSEGDKCF.

This clonotype was seen at least ten times. The rearrangement joins TRBV2 to TRBJ2-1; D might be TRBD2 (7 bases). The germline V gene encodes CDR1 SNHLY and CDR2 FYNNEI. V gave up 6 bases and J gave up 7 bases, with 16 bases separating them. The length of the CDR3 is 14 residues. Here the CDR3 reads CASRRGGVGNEQFF. CDR3 DNA: TGTGCCAGCAGGAGGGGGGGCGTAGGGAATGAGCAGTTCTTC.

The chain has TRBV2 and TRBJ1-2, with no clear D. The germline V and J ends were trimmed by 8 bases and 5 bases, with 15 bases remaining between them. There are 13 residues in the CDR3. CDR1 and CDR2 from the germline V gene are SNHLY and FYNNEI. The CDR3 region has the DNA TGTGCCAGCCTATCCGGGCCACCTTATGGCTACACCTTC. Translation gives CASLSGPPYGYTF. The variable domain in full, with the rest retrieved from reference TRBV2 and TRBJ1-2, is EPEVTQTPSHQVTQMGQEVILRCVPISNHLYFYWYRQILGQKVEFLVSFYNNEISEKSEIFDDQFSVERPDGSNFTLKIRSTKLEDSAMYFCASLSGPPYGYTFGSGTRLTVV.

This clonotype showed up many times. The chain has TRBV11-3 and TRBJ2-1; D may be TRBD2 (5 bases). The V gene lost 3 bases and the J gene lost 6 bases, with 9 bases spanning the gap. The germline V gene encodes CDR1 SGHNT and CDR2 YENEEA. CDR3 length: 13 amino acids. CDR3 nucleotides: TGTGCCAGCAGCTTTGAGGGCCCCAATGAGCAGTTCTTC. Translating it yields CASSFEGPNEQFF.

This clonotype was counted at least ten times. The V call is TRBV10-3, the J call TRBJ2-5; D might be TRBD2 (6 bases). There are 13 residues in the CDR3. Trimming shortened V by 10 bases and J by 4 bases, and 16 bases separated the two germline ends. Germline CDR1 reads ENHRY; CDR2 reads SYGVKD. This CDR3 is CATKAGEGETQYF. The CDR3 DNA follows: TGTGCCACCAAAGCGGGCGAGGGAGAGACCCAGTACTTC.